One and the same sample provided the 32 T cell receptor beta chains below, sequenced in a study of T cell changes during pregnancy in multiple sclerosis. The method was immunoSEQ multiplex PCR; TCRdb's version includes in-frame clones alone and lacks a portion of them. The sample includes around 62,000 clones, 80% to 90% of them seen just once. This specimen consisted of peripheral blood, obtained in the first trimester of pregnancy. These receptors were taken from a female donor with multiple sclerosis, enrolled in a pregnancy study.

The chain links TRBV5-1 to TRBJ2-7; a weak D match, TRBD1 (6 bases). CDR1 is SGHRS, CDR2 YFSETQ, per germline. This CDR3 region has 16 residues. The V end was cut by 4 bases, the J end by 3 bases, with 20 bases between. CDR3: CASSTSLAGEGYEQYF. The CDR3 DNA reads as TGCGCCAGCAGCACCTCGTTAGCAGGGGAAGGCTACGAGCAGTACTTC.

The genes are TRBV9 and TRBJ2-2, with TRBD2 matching over 8 bases. Germline V lookup: CDR1 SGDLS, CDR2 YYNGEE. V was clipped by 3 bases and J by 7 bases; unmatched bases: 17. The CDR3 has 18 residues. The CDR3 DNA sequence: TGTGCCAGCAGCGACGTTCTGGGTTCGGGGGGGCATGGCGGGGAGCTGTTTTTT. Its translation is CASSDVLGSGGHGGELFF.

This chain uses TRBV4-3 with TRBJ1-5, with 7 nucleotides matching TRBD1. The ends lost 3 bases at V and 2 bases at J; junction bases unmatched: 10. The germline V gene encodes CDR1 LGHNA and CDR2 YSLEER. The CDR3 totals 17 residues. CDR3 region: CASSQNTGDWGNQPQHF. The CDR3 coding sequence is TGCGCCAGCAGCCAGAATACAGGGGATTGGGGCAATCAGCCCCAGCATTTT.

The chain combines TRBV30 with TRBJ1-1; 9 nucleotides line up with TRBD1. J gave up 0 bases and V 6 bases, and 2 bases lay outside the gene matches. The CDR3 covers 13 residues. Germline lookup yields CDR1 GTSNPN and CDR2 SVGIG (reference sequence). The DNA of the CDR3 is TGTGCCTGCACAGGGGGCATGAACACTGAAGCTTTCTTT. Encoded protein: CACTGGMNTEAFF.

This chain connects TRBV19 to TRBJ1-1; perhaps TRBD1 as D (6 bases). CDR1 and CDR2 (germline): LNHDA, SQIVND (reference sequence). This CDR3 spans 14 amino acids. V lost 6 bases to trimming and J lost 1 base, with 12 bases between them. The CDR3 region is CASRPGDGNTEAFF. The DNA of the CDR3 is TGTGCCAGTAGGCCAGGGGATGGGAACACTGAAGCTTTCTTT.

The V call is TRBV30, the J call TRBJ2-7; 8 bases map to TRBD1. The V gene's germline CDR1 is GTSNPN and CDR2 SVGIG (reference sequence). The CDR3 loop spans 16 amino acids. J gave up 3 bases and V 4 bases, and 14 bases lay outside the gene matches. CDR3 residues: CAWNLGGRGQFYEQYF. The CDR3 DNA reads TGTGCCTGGAACTTAGGGGGCAGGGGGCAGTTCTACGAGCAGTACTTC.

The CDR3 bases are TGTGCCAGCAGTTCCCCGGGACAGGGGGCGGGTGAGCAGTACTTC. Protein sequence: CASSSPGQGAGEQYF. The genes are TRBV27 and TRBJ2-7, with 12 bases identical to TRBD1. CDR3 length equals 15 residues. CDR1 is MNHEY and CDR2 is SMNVEV in the germline V gene (reference sequence). The J segment lost 7 bases and the V segment lost 4 bases, leaving 8 bases of the junction unmatched.

This chain joins TRBV4-3 and TRBJ1-4; TRBD1 is a possible D gene (6 bases). The CDR3 covers 15 residues. With 5 bases removed from V and 5 bases from J, the gap between germline ends came to 15 bases. Germline V gives CDR1 LGHNA, CDR2 YSLEER. The CDR3 sequence is CASSETFDRNEKLFF. CDR3 bases: TGCGCCAGCAGCGAAACCTTTGACAGGAATGAAAAACTGTTTTTT.

The chain employs TRBV5-6 and TRBJ2-3, with 14 nucleotides matching TRBD2. V trimming: 5 bases; J trimming: 5 bases; junction bases outside the gene matches: 7. Germline assignment: CDR1 SGHDT and CDR2 YYEEEE. The CDR3 loop spans 16 amino acids. The DNA of the CDR3 is TGTGCCAGCAGGTCCCCGGGACTAGCGGGAGAAGATACGCAGTATTTT. It encodes CASRSPGLAGEDTQYF.

The chain joins TRBV7-6 to TRBJ2-7; no definite D call. Per germline, CDR1 SGHVS and CDR2 FNYEAQ. The CDR3 length is 14 residues. The germline V and J ends were trimmed by 5 bases and 2 bases, with 13 bases remaining between them. The CDR3, as DNA: TGTGCCAGCAGCGCCGCGGCGCGTCCCTACGAGCAGTACTTC. Protein product: CASSAAARPYEQYF.

The chain recombines TRBV7-7 with TRBJ2-7, with a tentative D call TRBD2 (6 bases). Trimming cost V 5 bases and J 0 bases, with 14 bases left between them. The germline V gene has CDR1 SSHAT and CDR2 FNYEAQ (reference sequence). CDR3 size: 15 residues. This CDR3 is CASSPGTAGSYEQYF. In nucleotides, the CDR3 is TGTGCCAGCAGCCCCGGGACTGCCGGCTCCTACGAGCAGTACTTC.

The chain recombines TRBV9 with TRBJ1-6, with a possible D match to TRBD1 (5 bases). Germline CDR1 is SGDLS and CDR2 is YYNGEE. The V end lost 4 bases, the J end lost 7 bases, and 12 bases lay between the germline ends. The CDR3 has 14 amino acids. The CDR3 DNA follows: TGTGCCAGCAGCACGGGACTTCTAAATTCACCCCTCCACTTT. The encoded protein is CASSTGLLNSPLHF.

V usage is TRBV6-6 and J usage is TRBJ2-2, with D hard to call. V was shortened by 2 bases and J by 7 bases, with 11 bases between the two germline ends. Germline-derived CDR1 and CDR2 are MNHNY and SVGAGI (reference sequence). CDR3 length equals 14 residues. Here the CDR3 reads CASSYISRDGELFF. CDR3 nucleotides: TGTGCCAGCAGTTACATTAGCCGTGACGGGGAGCTGTTTTTT.

The gene calls are TRBV28 and TRBJ1-1; no definite D call. Trimming stripped 6 bases from V and 3 bases from J, with 5 bases between. From germline, CDR1 is MDHEN and CDR2 SYDVKM. The length of the CDR3 is 11 residues. The CDR3 loop reads CASRLYTEAFF. CDR3 sequence (DNA): TGTGCCAGCAGACTGTACACTGAAGCTTTCTTT.

The chain carries TRBV4-3 and TRBJ1-2, with D perhaps matching TRBD1 (6 bases). V shed 0 bases and J shed 1 base, with 12 bases lying between them. Per germline, CDR1 LGHNA and CDR2 YSLEER. The CDR3 covers 16 residues. In DNA form, the CDR3 reads TGCGCCAGCAGCCAAGACGTGACAGGCCTTAACTATGGCTACACCTTC. Residues: CASSQDVTGLNYGYTF.

This chain links TRBV15 with TRBJ2-7; possible D gene TRBD1, 5 bases. V lost 9 bases and J 0 bases, leaving 15 bases between the germline ends. CDR3 length: 14 residues. Germline lookup yields CDR1 LNHNV and CDR2 YYDKDF (reference sequence). The CDR3 is CATPPSDSSYEQYF. The CDR3 bases are TGTGCCACGCCCCCGTCAGACAGCTCCTACGAGCAGTACTTC.

This sequence joins TRBV18 and TRBJ2-5, with 11 bases aligning to TRBD1. V was clipped by 3 bases and J by 4 bases; unmatched bases: 4. This CDR3 region has 15 residues. Germline CDR1 and CDR2: KGHSH and LQKENI. The CDR3 spells CASSPPGTGGETQYF. The CDR3 DNA follows: TGTGCCAGCTCACCCCCTGGGACAGGGGGAGAGACCCAGTACTTC.

V is TRBV21-1 and J is TRBJ1-5; the table assigns TRBD1, which was not confirmed against the DNA. TRBV21-1 is a pseudogene segment. There are 18 residues in the CDR3. Written as DNA, the CDR3 is TGTGCCAGCAGCAAAGAGACAGGGGGCGCATTGGACAATCAGCCCCAGCATTTT. It codes for CASSKETGGALDNQPQHF.

This rearrangement joins TRBV4-1 to TRBJ2-7; the match to TRBD2 covers 7 bases. The trim removed 4 bases at V and 5 bases at J, leaving 5 bases unmatched. CDR3 length: 13 amino acids. The germline CDR1 and CDR2 sequences are MGHRA and YSYEKL. The CDR3 region has the DNA TGCGCCAGCAGCCCGAGCGGGGTCGACGAGCAGTACTTC. Translated: CASSPSGVDEQYF.

V and J are TRBV7-2 and TRBJ2-7; possibly TRBD2 for D (6 bases). V shed 5 bases and J shed 5 bases, with 16 bases lying between them. Germline CDR1 and CDR2: SGHTA and FQGNSA. The CDR3 runs 14 residues. In DNA form, the CDR3 reads TGTGCCAGCAGCCCCCGACTAGTCCCCAACGAGCAGTACTTC. Translation gives CASSPRLVPNEQYF.

The chain joins TRBV5-1 to TRBJ2-7; possibly TRBD2 for D (5 bases). Looked up from germline, CDR1 is SGHRS and CDR2 is YFSETQ. V was pared by 3 bases and J by 0 bases, with 16 bases between. CDR3 length: 16 amino acids. CDR3 region: CASSSTALVLSYEQYF. CDR3 in DNA: TGCGCCAGCAGCTCCACAGCACTAGTACTCTCCTACGAGCAGTACTTC. The full variable domain, rest sourced from reference TRBV5-1 and TRBJ2-7, is KAGVTQTPRYLIKTRGQQVTLSCSPISGHRSVSWYQQTPGQGLQFLFEYFSETQRNKGNFPGRFSGRQFSNSRSEMNVSTLELGDSALYLCASSSTALVLSYEQYFGPGTRLTVT.

This sequence joins TRBV6-9 and TRBJ2-7; D possibly corresponds to TRBD2 (5 bases). CDR1 and CDR2 from the germline V gene are MNHGY and SVAAGI. The CDR3 consists of 15 residues. Trimming left V 4 bases short and J 0 bases short, with 13 bases between. The CDR3 DNA reads as TGTGCCAGCAGTTCGCCCCATACTAGCTCCTACGAGCAGTACTTC. Amino acid sequence: CASSSPHTSSYEQYF.

The rearrangement joins TRBV5-1 to TRBJ2-7; the match to TRBD2 covers 7 bases. J was trimmed by 5 bases and V by 2 bases; bases with no gene match: 4. CDR1 SGHRS and CDR2 YFSETQ come from the germline V gene. The CDR3 extends over 13 amino acids. The CDR3 spells CASSLAGRNEQYF. The CDR3 DNA sequence: TGCGCCAGCAGCTTAGCGGGACGGAACGAGCAGTACTTC.

The chain combines TRBV7-3 with TRBJ2-7, with TRBD2 matching 8 bases. This CDR3 has 15 residues. V shed 5 bases, J shed 4 bases, and the junction held 10 bases outside the gene matches. Germline V gene data show CDR1 as SGHTA and CDR2 as FQGTGA. CDR3 in DNA: TGTGCCAGCAGCGCTGATATAGCGGGGCCTTACGAGCAGTACTTC. Translating gives CASSADIAGPYEQYF.

This chain links TRBV7-8 with TRBJ1-1, with 10 nucleotides matching TRBD1. The CDR3 is 17 amino acids. Germline CDR1 reads SGHVS; CDR2 reads FQNEAQ. Germline trimming cut 3 bases from V and 1 base from J; bases unmatched to any gene: 8. CDR3 sequence: CASSFLGTGVRNTEAFF. CDR3 bases: TGTGCCAGCAGCTTCTTGGGGACAGGGGTTAGGAACACTGAAGCTTTCTTT.

V usage is TRBV18 and J usage is TRBJ2-1; TRBD1 agrees at 8 bases. Germline V gives CDR1 KGHSH, CDR2 LQKENI. The CDR3 is made up of 15 amino acids. The J segment lost 7 bases and the V segment lost 2 bases, leaving 7 bases of the junction unmatched. The CDR3 loop is CASSPLDRVKNEQFF. The CDR3, as DNA: TGTGCCAGCTCACCATTGGACAGGGTGAAAAATGAGCAGTTCTTC.

This clone was detected only once. V is TRBV30 and J is TRBJ2-5, with TRBD2 matching over 7 bases. The CDR3 runs to 14 residues. V shed 4 bases and J 5 bases; nucleotides not matched to a gene: 10. CDR1 is GTSNPN and CDR2 is SVGIG in the germline V gene (reference sequence). The chain's CDR3 is CAWTGEGPGETQYF. CDR3 nucleotide sequence: TGTGCCTGGACGGGGGAGGGCCCTGGGGAGACCCAGTACTTC.

V usage is TRBV6-5 and J usage is TRBJ2-7; TRBD1 is a possible D gene (6 bases). The germline gives CDR1 MNHEY, CDR2 SVGAGI. V dropped 6 bases and J dropped 3 bases, with 12 bases sitting between them. The CDR3 has 13 amino acids. The CDR3: CASSQDSRYEQYF. The CDR3 coding sequence is TGTGCCAGCAGCCAGGACAGCCGCTACGAGCAGTACTTC.

V gene TRBV29-1 combines with J gene TRBJ2-5; TRBD1 matches at 7 bases. The CDR3 loop spans 13 amino acids. The J segment lost 4 bases and the V segment lost 2 bases, leaving 4 bases of the junction unmatched. CDR1 and CDR2 (germline): SQVTM, ANQGSEA. The chain's CDR3 is CSVESPGGETQYF. CDR3 sequence (DNA): TGCAGCGTTGAATCGCCAGGGGGAGAGACCCAGTACTTC. Drawing the rest from reference TRBV29-1 and TRBJ2-5, the complete variable domain is SAVISQKPSRDICQRGTSLTIQCQVDSQVTMMFWYRQQPGQSLTLIATANQGSEATYESGFVIDKFPISRPNLTFSTLTVSNMSPEDSSIYLCSVESPGGETQYFGPGTRLLVL.

This clone was observed a few times. This chain links TRBV12-5 with TRBJ1-1; TRBD1 might be the D (6 bases). Trimming shortened V by 0 bases and J by 4 bases, and 15 bases separated the two germline ends. The CDR3 is made up of 16 amino acids. Germline-derived CDR1 and CDR2 are LGHNT and FRNRAP. Here the CDR3 reads CASGLVQVGQITEAFF. The CDR3 DNA sequence: TGTGCTAGTGGTTTGGTACAGGTTGGACAGATCACTGAAGCTTTCTTT. Complete variable domain (other parts from reference TRBV12-5 and TRBJ1-1): DARVTQTPRHKVTEMGQEVTMRCQPILGHNTVFWYRQTMMQGLELLAYFRNRAPLDDSGMPKDRFSAEMPDATLATLKIQPSEPRDSAVYFCASGLVQVGQITEAFFGQGTRLTVV.

The sample holds a few counts of this clone. The rearrangement uses TRBV5-1 and TRBJ1-1; 7 nucleotides align to TRBD1. From germline, CDR1 is SGHRS and CDR2 YFSETQ. Germline trimming cut 4 bases from V and 2 bases from J; bases unmatched to any gene: 5. The CDR3 runs 14 residues. CDR3 in DNA: TGCGCCAGCAGCCAGTACAGGGGCAACACTGAAGCTTTCTTT. Its translation: CASSQYRGNTEAFF.

The rearrangement links TRBV7-2 to TRBJ2-1; D might be TRBD1 (6 bases). CDR1 is SGHTA and CDR2 is FQGNSA in the germline V gene. This CDR3 contains 15 residues. Trimming stripped 4 bases from V and 0 bases from J, with 10 bases between. CDR3 sequence (DNA): TGTGCCAGCAGCTCCACAGGGAGCTCCTACAATGAGCAGTTCTTC. The encoded protein is CASSSTGSSYNEQFF.